Each of the 5 T cell receptor beta chains below was sequenced from the same sample in a study of Graves' ophthalmopathy and Graves' hyperthyroidism. Amplification of TCR beta CDR3 regions used RNA transcripts. The first round was an RT-PCR with HTBI primers, and the second round was a multiplex PCR. TCRdb re-called the multiplex PCR reads through MiXCR, storing one row per CDR3 protein. Seen here are fewer than 650,000 distinct CDR3 sequences, 20% to 25% observed once, and the top ten hold approximately 6.9%. What was sequenced was peripheral blood. All receptors come from a woman aged 18-30 years with stable Graves' hyperthyroidism. Some clones in this sample may be carry-over from other donors' samples.

The chain combines TRBV12-3 or TRBV12-4 with TRBJ1-3; tentatively, D is TRBD1 (5 bases). V lost 7 bases and J 1 base, leaving 17 bases between the germline ends. The length of the CDR3 is 16 residues. As DNA, the CDR3 is TGTGCCAGCACCCCGGGACGGACGCTTTCTGGAAACACCATATATTTT. The encoded protein is CASTPGRTLSGNTIYF.

This clonotype was detected many times. V is TRBV19 and J is TRBJ1-2, with a possible D match to TRBD1 (5 bases). The CDR3 runs to 14 residues. The germline CDR1 and CDR2 sequences are LNHDA and SQIVND (reference sequence). Trimming removed 7 bases at V and 5 bases at J, with 17 bases between. This CDR3 reads CASMEAGLNYGYTF. The CDR3 bases are TGTGCCAGTATGGAGGCAGGGCTAAATTATGGCTACACCTTC.

This clonotype was counted many times. The rearrangement links TRBV12-3 or TRBV12-4 to TRBJ1-1, with 7 bases identical to TRBD1. The CDR3 spans 15 residues. The ends lost 3 bases at V and 4 bases at J; junction bases unmatched: 8. DNA of the CDR3: TGTGCCAGCAGTTTCCGTCAGGGGGAGAGCACTGAAGCTTTCTTT. This sequence encodes CASSFRQGESTEAFF.

V and J are TRBV12-3 or TRBV12-4 and TRBJ1-1; the D is unclear. Trimming cost V 3 bases and J 4 bases, with 6 bases left between them. The CDR3 consists of 12 residues. CDR3: CASSFGITEAFF. The CDR3 DNA follows: TGTGCCAGCAGTTTCGGGATCACTGAAGCTTTCTTT.

This clonotype was detected many times. The V and J genes are TRBV15 and TRBJ2-7; perhaps TRBD1 as D (5 bases). CDR1 LNHNV and CDR2 YYDKDF come from the germline V gene (reference sequence). The CDR3 is 16 residues long. V lost 0 bases and J 2 bases, leaving 14 bases between the germline ends. The CDR3 bases are TGTGCCACCAGCAGAGAAGAGACAGACATCCCCTACGAGCAGTACTTC. Protein sequence: CATSREETDIPYEQYF.